Presented here are 17 T cell receptor beta chains from one specimen sequenced in a study of CD8 T cells in Susac syndrome. Random hexamers primed reverse transcription of about 0.45 to 1 ug RNA. Each CDR3 protein gets one entry after TCRdb re-called the immunoSEQ multiplex PCR reads with MiXCR. Here the sample spans 330,000 or so distinct CDR3 sequences, 75% to 85% being singletons. Sequenced sample: CD8+ T cells from PBMCs. These receptors were obtained from a human donor with multiple sclerosis.

The J gene is TRBJ2-2, the V gene TRBV25-1; D may be TRBD2 (6 bases). Trimming left V 2 bases short and J 4 bases short, with 11 bases between. This CDR3 has 15 residues. Germline V gene lookup returns CDR1 MGHDK and CDR2 SYGVNS. The CDR3 here is CASSEEVGGTGELFF. CDR3 coding DNA: TGTGCCAGCAGTGAAGAAGTGGGGGGCACCGGGGAGCTGTTTTTT.

The V and J genes are TRBV7-6 and TRBJ2-7; D unclear. The V and J ends lost 5 bases and 5 bases respectively, with 13 bases between them. Per the germline V gene, CDR1 is SGHVS and CDR2 is FNYEAQ. The CDR3 length is 13 residues. CDR3 in DNA: TGTGCCAGCAGCCCAGGTGCGGAAAACGAGCAGTACTTC. Protein: CASSPGAENEQYF.

The gene calls are TRBV30 and TRBJ1-4; TRBD1 agrees at 9 bases. Germline trimming cut 5 bases from V and 8 bases from J; bases unmatched to any gene: 9. This CDR3 spans 14 amino acids. Germline loops: CDR1 GTSNPN, CDR2 SVGIG (reference sequence). The CDR3 reads CAWGPGQGVEKLFF. CDR3 DNA sequence: TGTGCCTGGGGACCGGGACAGGGAGTAGAAAAACTGTTTTTT.

The rearrangement joins TRBV5-4 to TRBJ2-7; D might be TRBD1 (7 bases). The V gene's germline CDR1 is SGHNT and CDR2 YYREEE (reference sequence). There are 15 residues in the CDR3. The germline V and J ends were trimmed by 4 bases and 5 bases, with 19 bases remaining between them. This CDR3 is CASSTGETGFDEQYF. DNA for the CDR3: TGTGCCAGCAGCACGGGGGAGACAGGGTTCGACGAGCAGTACTTC.

V usage is TRBV3-1 and J usage is TRBJ2-2, with D possibly TRBD1 on 6 matching bases. V was trimmed by 5 bases and J by 1 base, leaving 20 bases between them. The germline gives CDR1 LGHDT, CDR2 YNNKEL (reference sequence). CDR3 length: 18 residues. The chain's CDR3 is CASSSINSGVVNTGELFF. CDR3 nucleotide sequence: TGTGCCAGCAGCTCCATAAACTCAGGGGTAGTGAACACCGGGGAGCTGTTTTTT.

CDR3 DNA: TGTGCCCTGGGAGATACGCAGTATTTT. Encoded protein: CALGDTQYF. This chain links TRBV7-9 with TRBJ2-3; D gene uncertain. The V gene's germline CDR1 is SEHNR and CDR2 FQNEAQ (reference sequence). The CDR3 covers 9 residues. V dropped 11 bases and J dropped 5 bases, with 5 bases sitting between them.

J is TRBJ2-7 and V is TRBV4-2; D is unresolved. The CDR3 is 15 amino acids. Trimming left V 1 base short and J 0 bases short, with 10 bases between. CDR1 is LGHNA and CDR2 is YNFKEQ in the germline V gene. CDR3 sequence reads: CASSQGGHGSYEQYF. In DNA, the CDR3 is TGTGCCAGCAGCCAAGGTGGCCACGGCTCCTACGAGCAGTACTTC.

The chain is built from TRBV6-1 and TRBJ2-5, with 10 positions matching TRBD2. The V and J ends lost 8 bases and 4 bases, in that order; junction bases with no gene match: 13. This CDR3 comprises 16 residues. Germline V lookup: CDR1 MNHNS, CDR2 SASEGT. The CDR3: CASGRRTSGYLETQYF. The CDR3 DNA reads TGTGCCAGCGGACGACGGACTAGCGGTTACCTAGAGACCCAGTACTTC.

The chain combines TRBV27 with TRBJ1-1; D remains ambiguous. Per the germline V gene, CDR1 is MNHEY and CDR2 is SMNVEV (reference sequence). The CDR3 covers 13 residues. V gave up 2 bases and J gave up 1 base, with 5 bases separating them. The chain's CDR3 is CASSLITNTEAFF. CDR3 DNA sequence: TGTGCCAGCAGTTTAATAACGAACACTGAAGCTTTCTTT.

The rearrangement links TRBV27 to TRBJ2-5; 8 bases line up with TRBD2. J gave up 5 bases and V 1 base, and 15 bases lay outside the gene matches. The length of the CDR3 is 18 residues. Germline-derived CDR1 and CDR2 are MNHEY and SMNVEV (reference sequence). CDR3 DNA: TGTGCCAGCAGTTTATGGAGGGGGTCTAGCGGGCGGTATGAGACCCAGTACTTC. The encoded protein is CASSLWRGSSGRYETQYF.

The V gene is TRBV4-3, the J gene TRBJ2-1; TRBD2 matches 10 bases. The CDR3 has 17 amino acids. Trimming at V came to 3 bases and at J to 5 bases, leaving 10 bases not matched to a gene. CDR1 is LGHNA, CDR2 YSLEER, per germline. CDR3 DNA: TGCGCCAGCAGCCAGGTTCTAGGGCTAGCGGGAGACAATGAGCAGTTCTTC. This sequence encodes CASSQVLGLAGDNEQFF.

The chain uses TRBV4-1 and TRBJ1-1; 7 bases are a match to TRBD1. The CDR3 spans 13 residues. V lost 5 bases, J lost 4 bases, and 4 bases stayed unmatched. Germline values: CDR1 MGHRA, CDR2 YSYEKL. The CDR3 sequence: CASSSNRGTEAFF. The CDR3 DNA is TGCGCCAGCAGCTCCAACAGGGGCACTGAAGCTTTCTTT.

The genes are TRBV4-3 and TRBJ1-4; D remains unclear. This CDR3 region has 13 residues. From germline, CDR1 is LGHNA and CDR2 YSLEER. V lost 4 bases and J lost 5, with 8 bases in between. CDR3 residues: CASSPLLNEKLFF. CDR3 DNA sequence: TGCGCCAGCAGCCCCCTCCTAAATGAAAAACTGTTTTTT.

This clonotype was found a few times. The gene calls are TRBV4-3 and TRBJ1-4, with D tentatively TRBD1 (6 bases). V shed 1 base and J shed 7 bases, with 16 bases lying between them. CDR3 size: 16 residues. Germline CDR1 is LGHNA and CDR2 is YSLEER. CDR3 residues: CASSQVAGEASEKLFF. DNA for the CDR3: TGCGCCAGCAGCCAAGTGGCAGGGGAGGCGAGTGAAAAACTGTTTTTT.

This clonotype was detected once. The chain is built from TRBV6-6 and TRBJ2-7; D is ambiguous. With 0 bases removed from V and 2 bases from J, the gap between germline ends came to 11 bases. The germline V gene encodes CDR1 MNHNY and CDR2 SVGAGI (reference sequence). The CDR3 has 15 residues. CDR3 sequence reads: CASSYSAKNPYEQYF. DNA for the CDR3: TGTGCCAGCAGTTACTCGGCCAAGAACCCCTACGAGCAGTACTTC.

The CDR3 DNA sequence: TGCAGCGTTAGGGACTCCCAGGGCACAGATACGCAGTATTTT. Residues: CSVRDSQGTDTQYF. This chain connects TRBV29-1 to TRBJ2-3; D might be TRBD2 (6 bases). CDR1 and CDR2 from the germline V gene are SQVTM and ANQGSEA. The CDR3 runs 14 residues. The V and J ends lost 5 bases and 1 base respectively, with 13 bases between them.

This chain uses TRBV6-5 with TRBJ1-1; perhaps TRBD1 as D (6 bases). The CDR3 has 13 residues. V was clipped by 7 bases and J by 7 bases, with 16 bases between them. Germline-derived CDR1 and CDR2 are MNHEY and SVGAGI. CDR3 DNA sequence: TGTGCCAGCAATCCAACAGGGTCCGTTGAAGCTTTCTTT. Translation: CASNPTGSVEAFF.